This T cell receptor (beta chain) was profiled in a study of T-cell memory formation after mild COVID-19. In the study overall: Clusters were largely donor specific. Notes on the study in general: Pre-infection memory showed some responding clones, and this suggested that cross-reactive memory joined.

Constant-segment primers served in 5'RACE that generated TCR alpha and TCR beta cDNA libraries bearing sample barcodes and UMIs. Each CDR3 protein gets one entry after TCRdb re-called the 5' RACE reads with MiXCR. In the table there are 380,000 or so distinct CDR3 sequences, roughly an eighth of which are singletons. Trimming took off 3 bases at V and 2 bases at J, with 6 bases between the two ends. CDR3 length: 12 amino acids. Per germline, CDR1 DFQATT and CDR2 SNEGSKA (reference sequence). Ten or more counts support this clonotype. Its antigen is unknown. Sequencing used PBMCs or a T cell subset sorted from them (not recorded which). The chain uses TRBV20-1 and TRBJ2-3; D unresolved. The origin of this receptor is a man between 18 and 29 years old who had mild COVID-19 (a few samples of this study predate the infection). Cell type and time point are not known. CDR3 coding DNA: TGCAGTGCTAGTCAACCCACAGATACGCAGTATTTT. Translation: CSASQPTDTQYF.